The 18 T cell receptor beta chains in this list originate from one sample, sequenced in a study of T-cell reconstitution after alpha-beta-depleted transplantation in children. Study-wide results and caveats: Diversity and T-cell counts at one year after transplant derived mostly from new T cells.

Their antigens are not known. Unique molecular identifiers featured in how the TCRbeta library was prepared. TCRdb re-derived calls from the PCR reads in MiXCR, one entry per CDR3 protein. Among about 300,000 distinct CDR3 sequences listed, just over 7.5% were seen once. The sample consisted of peripheral blood, taken 360 days after TCRalphabeta/CD19-depleted stem cell transplant. These receptors came from a female patient under 10 years old who had a stem cell transplant for Fanconi anemia, so the T cells may come from the graft donor.

In this sample, this clonotype turned up a few times. The chain couples TRBV5-4 to TRBJ1-2; no firm D call. Germline CDR1 and CDR2: SGHNT and YYREEE (reference sequence). CDR3 size: 16 residues. Trimming took 0 bases from V and 4 from J, leaving 16 bases between them. The CDR3 coding sequence is TGTGCCAGCAGCTTGGGACGAGGACCGGAAGGCTATGGCTACACCTTC. Translating gives CASSLGRGPEGYGYTF. Using reference TRBV5-4 and TRBJ1-2 for the parts outside the CDR3, the full variable domain is ETGVTQSPTHLIKTRGQQVTLRCSSQSGHNTVSWYQQALGQGPQFIFQYYREEENGRGNFPPRFSGLQFPNYSSELNVNALELDDSALYLCASSLGRGPEGYGYTFGSGTRLTVV.

The genes are TRBV5-1 and TRBJ2-1; tentative D call: TRBD1 (6 bases). The CDR3 is made up of 14 amino acids. The germline V gene has CDR1 SGHRS and CDR2 YFSETQ. V was shortened by 0 bases and J by 4 bases, with 8 bases between the two germline ends. In nucleotides, the CDR3 is TGCGCCAGCAGCTTGGTGGACAGTTACAATGAGCAGTTCTTC. The encoded protein is CASSLVDSYNEQFF.

This chain uses TRBV10-1 with TRBJ2-5; 8 bases line up with TRBD1. This CDR3 region has 14 residues. CDR1 WNHNN and CDR2 SYGVQD come from the germline V gene (reference sequence). The V and J ends lost 4 bases and 5 bases, in that order; junction bases with no gene match: 6. The DNA for the CDR3 is TGCGCCAGCAGTGCGACAGGGGCTCCCGAGACCCAGTACTTC. This sequence encodes CASSATGAPETQYF.

The chain couples TRBV3-1 to TRBJ1-1; no firm D call. The CDR3 sequence is 13 residues long. V was pared by 0 bases and J by 5 bases, with 7 bases between. Germline V CDR1 and CDR2: LGHDT, YNNKEL (reference sequence). The CDR3 is CASSQELGTEAFF. In nucleotides, the CDR3 is TGTGCCAGCAGCCAAGAGTTGGGAACTGAAGCTTTCTTT.

The V call is TRBV6-1, the J call TRBJ1-4, with 7 bases that match TRBD1. The CDR3 is 14 residues long. Trimming removed 5 bases from V and 6 bases from J; junction bases left unmatched: 6. Germline loops: CDR1 MNHNS, CDR2 SASEGT. The CDR3 bases are TGTGCCAGCAGTACACAGGGGCGGGATGAAAAACTGTTTTTT. This translates into CASSTQGRDEKLFF.

This clonotype was seen many times. This sequence joins TRBV27 and TRBJ1-3; D might be TRBD1 (5 bases). Trimming removed 0 bases at V and 2 bases at J, with 11 bases between. The CDR3 is made up of 16 amino acids. Germline CDR1 MNHEY, CDR2 SMNVEV (reference sequence). CDR3 sequence reads: CASSLSWGEAGNTIYF. The CDR3 nucleotides are TGTGCCAGCAGTTTATCGTGGGGGGAGGCTGGAAACACCATATATTTT.

This clonotype appeared many times. V and J are TRBV4-2 and TRBJ1-4, with D unclear. Germline assignment: CDR1 LGHNA and CDR2 YNFKEQ. V lost 4 bases and J lost 0, with 9 bases in between. This CDR3 is 15 amino acids long. The CDR3 DNA sequence: TGTGCCAGCAGCCTACGACCCTCAACTAATGAAAAACTGTTTTTT. Protein: CASSLRPSTNEKLFF.

V and J are TRBV20-1 and TRBJ1-3, with a tentative D call TRBD1 (5 bases). Germline V gives CDR1 DFQATT, CDR2 SNEGSKA (reference sequence). The CDR3 is 15 amino acids. Trimming stripped 5 bases from V and 0 bases from J, with 14 bases between. Written as DNA, the CDR3 is TGCAGTGCTCAATCTCGGGGCAACTCTGGAAACACCATATATTTT. This codes for CSAQSRGNSGNTIYF.

The rearrangement uses TRBV6-4 and TRBJ2-3; 9 nucleotides match TRBD2. J gave up 1 base and V 5 bases, and 16 bases lay outside the gene matches. The germline gives CDR1 MRHNA, CDR2 SNTAGT. CDR3 length: 19 amino acids. The CDR3 DNA follows: TGTGCCAGCAGTATGGGACTAGCTCCGACACCGACTGGCACAGATACGCAGTATTTT. It codes for CASSMGLAPTPTGTDTQYF.

This clonotype was picked up many times. The chain is built from TRBV12-3 or TRBV12-4 and TRBJ2-7; the match to TRBD1 covers 8 bases. The CDR3 covers 12 residues. V lost 6 bases to trimming and J lost 2 bases; unmatched junction nucleotides: 0. DNA for the CDR3: TGTGCCAGCAGACAGGGGGCCTACGAGCAGTACTTC. It codes for CASRQGAYEQYF.

The V call is TRBV11-1, the J call TRBJ2-1, with TRBD1 matching over 9 bases. Trimming removed 6 bases from V and 8 bases from J; junction bases left unmatched: 14. CDR3 length: 16 amino acids. Germline CDR1 and CDR2: SGHAT and FQDESV (reference sequence). The CDR3 coding sequence is TGTGCCAGCAGTCGAAACCGGGACAGGGAGGGGGATGAGCAGTTCTTC. Its translation: CASSRNRDREGDEQFF.

There are many counts of this clonotype. J is TRBJ2-1 and V is TRBV4-2; D remains ambiguous. V dropped 1 base and J dropped 0 bases, with 4 bases sitting between them. Germline V CDR1 and CDR2: LGHNA, YNFKEQ. This CDR3 region has 14 residues. CDR3 sequence (DNA): TGTGCCAGCAGCCAAGGGGACTCCTACAATGAGCAGTTCTTC. Amino acid sequence: CASSQGDSYNEQFF.

This clonotype occurred many times. The gene calls are TRBV20-1 and TRBJ2-3; D may be TRBD2 (6 bases). V was shortened by 3 bases and J by 4 bases, with 20 bases between the two germline ends. Germline V gene lookup returns CDR1 DFQATT and CDR2 SNEGSKA (reference sequence). CDR3 length equals 16 residues. CDR3 in DNA: TGCAGTGCTAGCCTCCCCCAACGGGGGAGCGCAGATACGCAGTATTTT. This encodes CSASLPQRGSADTQYF.

This clonotype was observed many times. The chain links TRBV4-3 to TRBJ2-3; 9 bases map to TRBD2. The CDR3 runs 16 residues. CDR1 LGHNA and CDR2 YSLEER come from the germline V gene. V lost 4 bases to trimming and J lost 2 bases; unmatched junction nucleotides: 7. The CDR3 region is CASSRLAGAPTDTQYF. CDR3 coding DNA: TGCGCCAGCAGCCGTTTAGCGGGGGCCCCCACAGATACGCAGTATTTT.

This clonotype has a count of ten or more. Here the CDR3 DNA reads TGCAGCGTTGAAGAGGGTCGGGACACTGAAGCTTTCTTT. Translation: CSVEEGRDTEAFF. The chain employs TRBV29-1 and TRBJ1-1, with D unclear. This CDR3 region has 13 residues. The germline gives CDR1 SQVTM, CDR2 ANQGSEA. V was clipped by 0 bases and J by 3 bases, with 8 bases between them.

This clonotype occurred many times. The germline gene is not matched at one end of the junction; a read error may be the cause. The chain links TRBV7-7 to TRBJ2-1; D unclear. Germline-derived CDR1 and CDR2 are SSHAT and FNYEAQ (reference sequence). The CDR3 length is 16 residues. The CDR3 here is CASSLDIASSYNEQFF. Written as DNA, the CDR3 is TGTGCTAGCAGCTTAGATATTGCGAGCTCCTACAATGAGCAGTTCTTC. Complete variable domain (other parts from reference TRBV7-7 and TRBJ2-1): GAGVSQSPRYKVTKRGQDVTLRCDPISSHATLYWYQQALGQGPEFLTYFNYEAQPDKSGLPSDRFSAERPEGSISTLTIQRTEQRDSAMYRCASSLDIASSYNEQFFGPGTRLTVL.

This clonotype was detected ten times or more. The chain uses TRBV27 and TRBJ1-5, with 11 bases identical to TRBD1. V was clipped by 3 bases and J by 4 bases; unmatched bases: 5. CDR3 length: 16 amino acids. Germline assignment: CDR1 MNHEY and CDR2 SMNVEV (reference sequence). The CDR3 protein is CASSLYGTGGNQPQHF. CDR3 in DNA: TGTGCCAGCAGTTTGTACGGGACAGGGGGAAATCAGCCCCAGCATTTT.

This clonotype showed up just a few times. This chain connects TRBV15 to TRBJ1-5; the D gene is possibly TRBD1 (6 bases). Trimming shortened V by 7 bases and J by 7 bases, and 20 bases separated the two germline ends. The length of the CDR3 is 15 residues. Germline assignment: CDR1 LNHNV and CDR2 YYDKDF (reference sequence). CDR3 DNA sequence: TGTGCCACCACAACGGCAGGGGCGGGTCGGCAGCCCCAGCATTTT. The encoded protein is CATTTAGAGRQPQHF. Drawing the rest from reference TRBV15 and TRBJ1-5, the complete variable domain is DAMVIQNPRYQVTQFGKPVTLSCSQTLNHNVMYWYQQKSSQAPKLLFHYYDKDFNNEADTPDNFQSRRPNTSFCFLDIRSPGLGDTAMYLCATTTAGAGRQPQHFGDGTRLSIL.